The 23 T cell receptor beta chains listed next were all sequenced from one sample in a study of cytomegalovirus exposure and HLA in healthy donors. TCRdb's table, derived via immunoSEQ multiplex PCR, lists solely in-frame clones and lacks some. Of about 92,000 clones in the sample, approximately 94% were seen once. Sequenced: PBMCs. These receptors came from a woman aged 25 to 39 in good health and CMV-seropositive.

The rearrangement links TRBV12-5 to TRBJ2-1, with 7 bases identical to TRBD2. Germline V gene data show CDR1 as LGHNT and CDR2 as FRNRAP. Trimming cost V 1 base and J 7 bases; bases outside gene matches: 13. There are 17 residues in the CDR3. In DNA form, the CDR3 reads TGTGCTAGTGGTTTGGGGAAAAATGGACTAGTGGGGAATGAGCAGTTCTTC. This translates into CASGLGKNGLVGNEQFF.

This sequence joins TRBV7-2 and TRBJ2-5; D may be TRBD2 (7 bases). CDR1 and CDR2 (germline): SGHTA, FQGNSA. V was cut by 3 bases and J by 2 bases, with 13 bases left in between. The CDR3 contains 15 residues. Here the CDR3 reads CASSFSRGLQETQYF. The CDR3 region has the DNA TGTGCCAGCAGCTTTAGCAGGGGACTACAAGAGACCCAGTACTTC.

This clone was seen just once. The chain has TRBV6-6 and TRBJ2-1; D remains unclear. Germline lookup yields CDR1 MNHNY and CDR2 SVGAGI (reference sequence). Trimming stripped 3 bases from V and 9 bases from J, with 12 bases between. The CDR3 runs 13 residues. The CDR3 coding sequence is TGTGCCAGCAGTTATAAAGGTTCGGGTGAGCAGTTCTTC. It codes for CASSYKGSGEQFF.

The chain uses TRBV30 and TRBJ1-1, with D unclear. V lost 8 bases, J lost 0 bases, and 13 bases lay in between. CDR1 and CDR2 from the germline V gene are GTSNPN and SVGIG (reference sequence). The CDR3 loop spans 13 amino acids. The DNA of the CDR3 is TGTGCCGGTAATACAGAATTGAACACTGAAGCTTTCTTT. Translating it yields CAGNTELNTEAFF.

The chain couples TRBV2 to TRBJ1-5; 10 nucleotides match TRBD1. CDR3 size: 15 residues. V gave up 4 bases and J gave up 4 bases; unmatched junction bases: 4. Germline V gene lookup returns CDR1 SNHLY and CDR2 FYNNEI. CDR3 protein: CASSGQGAENQPQHF. The CDR3 DNA is TGTGCCAGCAGTGGACAGGGGGCAGAGAATCAGCCCCAGCATTTT. Together with reference TRBV2 and TRBJ1-5, the CDR3 gives the full variable domain: EPEVTQTPSHQVTQMGQEVILRCVPISNHLYFYWYRQILGQKVEFLVSFYNNEISEKSEIFDDQFSVERPDGSNFTLKIRSTKLEDSAMYFCASSGQGAENQPQHFGDGTRLSIL.

V is TRBV28 and J is TRBJ1-5; D is unresolved. V was cut by 6 bases and J by 4 bases, with 16 bases left in between. The CDR3 sequence is 15 residues long. The germline V gene has CDR1 MDHEN and CDR2 SYDVKM. The CDR3 DNA reads as TGTGCCAGCAGCCTTAGGTCAGTAGCAAATCAGCCCCAGCATTTT. Its translation: CASSLRSVANQPQHF. Using reference TRBV28 and TRBJ1-5 for the parts outside the CDR3, the full variable domain is DVKVTQSSRYLVKRTGEKVFLECVQDMDHENMFWYRQDPGLGLRLIYFSYDVKMKEKGDIPEGYSVSREKKERFSLILESASTNQTSMYLCASSLRSVANQPQHFGDGTRLSIL.

CDR3 protein: CASSPGQRNQPQHF. The CDR3 DNA sequence: TGTGCCAGCAGTCCTGGACAGCGCAATCAGCCCCAGCATTTT. The rearrangement joins TRBV28 to TRBJ1-5; TRBD1 might be the D (6 bases). V was clipped by 5 bases and J by 2 bases, with 10 bases between them. This CDR3 is 14 amino acids long. Germline values: CDR1 MDHEN, CDR2 SYDVKM.

The chain joins TRBV7-2 to TRBJ1-3; D gene unclear. Germline CDR1 and CDR2: SGHTA and FQGNSA. V was pared by 1 base and J by 3 bases, with 7 bases between. This CDR3 has 14 amino acids. The CDR3 protein is CASSLVEVGNTIYF. CDR3 coding DNA: TGTGCCAGCAGCTTAGTCGAGGTTGGAAACACCATATATTTT.

The genes are TRBV6-5 and TRBJ1-1; D is perhaps TRBD1 (5 bases). Germline V gene data show CDR1 as MNHEY and CDR2 as SVGAGI. V lost 4 bases, J lost 0 bases, and 12 bases lay in between. The CDR3 totals 15 residues. In DNA form, the CDR3 reads TGTGCCAGCAGTTCCCCGACAGTGATGAACACTGAAGCTTTCTTT. Its translation is CASSSPTVMNTEAFF.

The V and J genes are TRBV4-3 and TRBJ2-1; 8 nucleotides line up with TRBD2. Germline-derived CDR1 and CDR2 are LGHNA and YSLEER. The CDR3 covers 13 residues. The J segment lost 8 bases and the V segment lost 6 bases, leaving 6 bases of the junction unmatched. The CDR3 DNA reads as TGCGCCAGCAGTTCTGGACTAGCCTATGAGCAGTTCTTC. Translated, it gives CASSSGLAYEQFF.

This clone was recorded once. The DNA for the CDR3 is TGTGCCAGCAGTTTTTTGGGGACAGGGGGCCCCGGGGAGCTGTTTTTT. This encodes CASSFLGTGGPGELFF. The V and J genes are TRBV27 and TRBJ2-2; TRBD1 aligns across 12 bases. The CDR3 has 16 residues. Trimming removed 3 bases from V and 6 bases from J; junction bases left unmatched: 5. The germline V gene has CDR1 MNHEY and CDR2 SMNVEV (reference sequence).

This chain links TRBV19 with TRBJ2-2; 11 nucleotides agree with TRBD1. Germline V gene sequence: CDR1 LNHDA, CDR2 SQIVND (reference sequence). CDR3 size: 17 residues. The ends lost 5 bases at V and 7 bases at J; junction bases unmatched: 12. CDR3 coding DNA: TGTGCCAGTAGTCTCCTACCGGGACAGGGGGTCATCGGGGAGCTGTTTTTT. Residues: CASSLLPGQGVIGELFF.

The V call is TRBV15, the J call TRBJ2-7; D is undetermined. Deletions cut 2 bases from V and 3 bases from J, with 5 bases between. The CDR3 totals 12 residues. The germline gives CDR1 LNHNV, CDR2 YYDKDF (reference sequence). The CDR3 region is CATSRQNYEQYF. For the CDR3, the DNA is TGTGCCACCAGCAGACAGAACTACGAGCAGTACTTC.

V gene TRBV7-6 combines with J gene TRBJ1-3; weak D call: TRBD1 (6 bases). CDR1 SGHVS and CDR2 FNYEAQ come from the germline V gene. This CDR3 region has 14 residues. Trimming took off 7 bases at V and 0 bases at J, with 10 bases between the two ends. The CDR3 DNA follows: TGTGCCAGCACCGGGGACAACTCTGGAAACACCATATATTTT. This sequence encodes CASTGDNSGNTIYF.

The chain links TRBV7-9 to TRBJ2-5; TRBD1 matches 9 bases. Germline CDR1 and CDR2: SEHNR and FQNEAQ (reference sequence). The CDR3 extends over 14 amino acids. Trimming removed 5 bases from V and 4 bases from J; junction bases left unmatched: 5. In DNA form, the CDR3 reads TGTGCCAGCAGCCACCGGGACAGGGTAGAGACCCAGTACTTC. Protein: CASSHRDRVETQYF.

The genes are TRBV7-9 and TRBJ2-3, with 14 bases lining up with TRBD2. V trimming: 4 bases; J trimming: 5 bases; junction bases outside the gene matches: 8. Per the germline V gene, CDR1 is SEHNR and CDR2 is FQNEAQ (reference sequence). This CDR3 is built from 17 residues. Here the CDR3 reads CASSSGLAGDGVDTQYF. The CDR3, as DNA: TGTGCCAGCAGCTCGGGACTAGCGGGAGATGGGGTAGATACGCAGTATTTT.

This clone was recorded once. The genes are TRBV28 and TRBJ2-3; TRBD2 aligns across 8 bases. The ends lost 4 bases at V and 6 bases at J; junction bases unmatched: 12. Germline CDR1 is MDHEN and CDR2 is SYDVKM. The CDR3 is made up of 16 amino acids. CDR3: CASSWEREKVGDTQYF. The CDR3 DNA is TGTGCCAGCAGTTGGGAGCGGGAGAAGGTTGGGGATACGCAGTATTTT.

This chain links TRBV7-3 with TRBJ2-7; 16 bases agree with TRBD2. V shed 3 bases and J 5 bases; nucleotides not matched to a gene: 16. Germline values: CDR1 SGHTA, CDR2 FQGTGA. The CDR3 has 20 amino acids. Written as DNA, the CDR3 is TGTGCCAGCAGCTTGGCCGGGACTAGCGGGAGGGCCTGGGTGGTCCACGAGCAGTACTTC. Amino acids: CASSLAGTSGRAWVVHEQYF.

The genes are TRBV25-1 and TRBJ2-7, with a possible D match to TRBD1 (6 bases). This CDR3 spans 15 amino acids. Germline V gene data show CDR1 as MGHDK and CDR2 as SYGVNS. The germline V and J ends were trimmed by 4 bases and 6 bases, with 19 bases remaining between them. CDR3 in DNA: TGTGCCAGCAGTGGCTTGTGGGGGCGCCAGGGCGAGCAGTACTTC. Amino acid sequence: CASSGLWGRQGEQYF.

The V call is TRBV7-8, the J call TRBJ2-1; a weak D match, TRBD2 (5 bases). The CDR3 extends over 13 amino acids. Germline CDR1 SGHVS, CDR2 FQNEAQ. V was clipped by 5 bases and J by 5 bases, with 10 bases between them. The CDR3 loop is CASSPRAHNEQFF. Here the CDR3 DNA reads TGTGCCAGCAGCCCGAGGGCCCACAATGAGCAGTTCTTC.

V is TRBV4-1 and J is TRBJ2-5; 7 nucleotides align to TRBD2. V shed 4 bases, J shed 2 bases, and the junction held 7 bases outside the gene matches. Germline V gene data show CDR1 as MGHRA and CDR2 as YSYEKL. The length of the CDR3 is 15 residues. As DNA, the CDR3 is TGCGCCAGCAGCCTAACCGCGGGGGAACAAGAGACCCAGTACTTC. Its protein product is CASSLTAGEQETQYF.

The chain employs TRBV28 and TRBJ2-7, with TRBD1 as a possible D gene (6 bases). The CDR3 totals 16 residues. V was cut by 5 bases and J by 3 bases, with 20 bases left in between. Germline-derived CDR1 and CDR2 are MDHEN and SYDVKM. CDR3 nucleotide sequence: TGTGCCAGCAGTCCCGGCGAGGGGGTTTTGGGCTACGAGCAGTACTTC. It is translated as CASSPGEGVLGYEQYF.

The chain joins TRBV19 to TRBJ2-4, with a possible D match to TRBD1 (7 bases). The V gene lost 6 bases and the J gene lost 5 bases, with 17 bases spanning the gap. This CDR3 has 15 residues. The germline V gene has CDR1 LNHDA and CDR2 SQIVND (reference sequence). The CDR3 nucleotides read TGTGCCAGTAGCTTCCCCTCCAGGGGGGAAAACATTCAGTACTTC. Encoded protein: CASSFPSRGENIQYF.